The entry that follows covers one T cell receptor beta chain sequence. The antigen remains undetermined. From germline, CDR1 is SGHRS and CDR2 YFSETQ. The CDR3 contains 21 residues. The entry originates in a study of T cells expressing NK-cell markers. TCRdb re-called the 5' RACE reads and catalogs CDR3 proteins one per entry, DNA excluded. In all, the sample yields 550,000 to 600,000 distinct CDR3 sequences. Overall study findings and caveats: Whether expanded NKG2C+ T cell clones were HCMV specific stayed uncertain. Researchers report these clonotypes also headed the CD3+CD56-NKG2C+ fraction in several donors.

The chain recombines TRBV5-1 with TRBJ1-2. Sequenced: blood T cells: a sorted CD56 or NKG2C T cell subset, CD4+ or CD8+ T cells, or bulk PBMC T cells (not recorded which). The clonotype was recovered from a young man in good health. The CDR3 protein is CASSLAGGPTSSLGSNYGYTF.